These T cell receptor beta chains were read from a single sample in a study of blood T cells in healthy people across ages. TCRdb called the 5' RACE reads again in MiXCR, with one record for every CDR3 protein. The sample lists over 1,500,000 distinct CDR3 sequences, 30% to 40% occurring once. Sequencing input: blood. Receptors were obtained from a human donor in good health. Each CDR3 is given with its conserved first and last residue. Fields, in order: clone size, D gene, J gene, V gene, CDR3 DNA, CDR3 protein. The D gene is left open where the match is weak. Rows may omit the clone size; those that give it use once, few, many or a size class.

many | . | TRBJ2-7 | TRBV4-3 | TGCGCCAGCAGCAATCGCCGTGGCTACGAGCAGTACTTC | CASSNRRGYEQYF
. | . | TRBJ1-5 | TRBV6-2/TRBV6-3 | TGTGCCAGCAGTTACAGGGGCAGGGATCATCAGCCCCAGCATTTT | CASSYRGRDHQPQHF
. | TRBD1 | TRBJ2-5 | TRBV6-5 | TGTGCCAGCAGTTACATCGGGACAGGGGGCCGAGAGGCCCAGTACTTC | CASSYIGTGGREAQYF
. | TRBD2 | TRBJ2-7 | TRBV28 | TGTGCCAGCAGTAACCCACTTACTAGCGGGGGCTACGAGCAGTACTTC | CASSNPLTSGGYEQYF
. | TRBD1 | TRBJ1-1 | TRBV7-8 | TGTGCCAGCAGCGTCGGACAGGGGGCTTTCACTGAAGCTTTCTTT | CASSVGQGAFTEAFF
few | . | TRBJ2-5 | TRBV11-1 | TGTGCCAGCAGCTTTTCCAAGGTAGCGACCACAGAAGGTGAGCAGTACTTC | CASSFSKVATTEGEQYF
. | TRBD1 | TRBJ2-2 | TRBV5-6 | TGTGCCAGCAGCCAACGACAAAGACAGGGGCGCACCGGGGAGCTGTTTTTT | CASSQRQRQGRTGELFF
. | TRBD1 | TRBJ1-1 | TRBV10-3 | TGTGCCATCAGTGGGTGGATCGGGCAGGGGGAAGACACTGAAGCTTTCTTT | CAISGWIGQGEDTEAFF
few | TRBD1 | TRBJ2-5 | TRBV27 | TGTGCCAGCAGTTCCGGGACAGGGGGCGCGGAGACCCAGTACTTC | CASSSGTGGAETQYF
. | . | TRBJ1-2 | TRBV6-2/TRBV6-3 | TGTGCCAGCAGTCCCACCTCGGGACAAACCTATGGCTACACCTTC | CASSPTSGQTYGYTF
. | . | TRBJ1-5 | TRBV12-5 | TGTGCTAGTGGTTTCAGGGATTATGGCAATCAGCCCCAGCATTTT | CASGFRDYGNQPQHF
. | TRBD1 | TRBJ1-5 | TRBV20-1 | TGCAGTGCTGACCGGGACAGGGTCGAACAGCCCCAGCATTTT | CSADRDRVEQPQHF
many | . | TRBJ1-2 | TRBV5-1 | TGTGCCAGCAGCTTATCGGGGCGCTCCTATGGCTACACCTTC | CASSLSGRSYGYTF
. | TRBD1 | TRBJ2-7 | TRBV20-1 | TGCAGTGCTACCGACAGGGTTATCCAACTCGAGCAGTACTTC | CSATDRVIQLEQYF
few | . | TRBJ2-7 | TRBV4-1 | TGCGCCAGCAGCCAAGAGGGGACTTTCAGCTCCTACGAGCAGTACTTC | CASSQEGTFSSYEQYF
. | . | TRBJ2-3 | TRBV7-9 | TGTGCCAGCAGCTTAGGGGATCCGGGACTCACCACAGATACGCAGTATTTT | CASSLGDPGLTTDTQYF
. | . | TRBJ1-1 | TRBV7-2 | TGTGCCAGCAGCTTAGTGGGAGGGGGAAGTTCTGAAGCTTTCTTT | CASSLVGGGSSEAFF
. | TRBD1 | TRBJ2-3 | TRBV20-1 | TGCAGTGCTTTGGACAGGGACACAGATACGCAGTATTTT | CSALDRDTDTQYF
few | . | TRBJ1-2 | TRBV5-6 | TGTGCCAGCAGCTTGCAGGGATTTCATGGCTACACCTTC | CASSLQGFHGYTF
few | TRBD2 | TRBJ2-7 | TRBV28 | TGTGCCAGCAGTACCAGGACTAGCGGGGCGGACGAGCAGTACTTC | CASSTRTSGADEQYF
few | TRBD2 | TRBJ2-5 | TRBV7-2 | TGTGCCAGCAGCTTAGCGTCGGTTAGCGGGGGGGCACACGAGACCCAGTACTTC | CASSLASVSGGAHETQYF
. | . | TRBJ2-1 | TRBV4-3 | TGCGCCAGCAGCCAAGAGGGGGGCCCCTTCAATGAGCAGTTCTTC | CASSQEGGPFNEQFF
few | TRBD1 | TRBJ2-7 | TRBV12-3/TRBV12-4 | TGTGCCAGCAGCCCGCAGACAGGGTCGGTCTACGAGCAGTACTTC | CASSPQTGSVYEQYF
. | . | TRBJ1-5 | TRBV7-2 | TGTGCCAGCAGTCTAGCTTTGAGGCCCCAGCATTTT | CASSLALRPQHF
. | . | TRBJ2-7 | TRBV20-1 | TGCAGTGCTAGTCCGTTTGCCAGTAATTACGAGCAGTACTTC | CSASPFASNYEQYF
. | . | TRBJ1-4 | TRBV7-9 | TGTGCCAGCAGCCCAACAGGGACTTGGGAAAAACTGTTTTTT | CASSPTGTWEKLFF
. | . | TRBJ2-5 | TRBV2 | TGTGCCAGCAGGAGGGGGGGCCAAAAAGAGACCCAGTACTTC | CASRRGGQKETQYF
. | . | TRBJ2-5 | TRBV10-3 | TGTGCCATCCGCTCCGGGACACACCAAGAGACCCAGTACTTC | CAIRSGTHQETQYF
few | . | TRBJ1-1 | TRBV7-9 | TGTGCCAGCAGCTTAGCGACAGAAAACACCGAAGCTTTCTTT | CASSLATENTEAFF
few | . | TRBJ1-2 | TRBV9 | TGTGCCAGCAGCGTAGGGACAGCGCCTTACTATGGCTACACCTTC | CASSVGTAPYYGYTF
. | . | TRBJ1-5 | TRBV20-1 | TGCAGTGCAACGCGGTGGAAGGTTTTGGGGAGCAATCAGCCCCAGCATTTT | CSATRWKVLGSNQPQHF
. | TRBD1 | TRBJ1-2 | TRBV5-6 | TGTGCCAGCAGATACAACACCGGGACAGTTAACTATGGCTACACCTTC | CASRYNTGTVNYGYTF
. | TRBD2 | TRBJ2-1 | TRBV5-1 | TGCGCCAGCAGCTTGGCCGCTAGCGGGGTGTGGAATGAGCAGTTCTTC | CASSLAASGVWNEQFF
many | . | TRBJ2-7 | TRBV29-1 | TGCAGCGTTGAAGCCCAGGGTGGCTACGAGCAGTACTTC | CSVEAQGGYEQYF
. | . | TRBJ1-2 | TRBV4-2 | TGTGCCAGCAGCCAATTTCGGGGGCAGGGCTACACCTTC | CASSQFRGQGYTF
few | . | TRBJ2-7 | TRBV9 | TGTGCCAGCAGCGAGAGGGGGGGGCAGGGCCCCTACGAGCAGTACTTC | CASSERGGQGPYEQYF
. | . | TRBJ1-2 | TRBV7-3 | TGTGCCAGCAGCTTACATGCTAACTATGGCTACACCTTC | CASSLHANYGYTF
few | TRBD1 | TRBJ2-1 | TRBV27 | TGTGCCAGCAGTCCGTCACAGGGGGCGCATTACAATGAGCAGTTCTTC | CASSPSQGAHYNEQFF
. | TRBD1 | TRBJ2-5 | TRBV9 | TGTGCCAGCAGCGCCAGGACAGGGGGTCAAGAGACCCAGTACTTC | CASSARTGGQETQYF
. | TRBD1 | TRBJ1-5 | TRBV12-3/TRBV12-4 | TGTGCCAGCAGTTTGACAGGGAACAATCAGCCCCAGCATTTT | CASSLTGNNQPQHF
. | TRBD1 | TRBJ1-2 | TRBV6-6 | TGTGCCAGCAGTGACGGGACAGGGGGTAACAGACTTGGCTACACCTTC | CASSDGTGGNRLGYTF
few | . | TRBJ1-1 | TRBV9 | TGTGCCAGCAGCGTTGGGGGGAATGAAGCTTTCTTT | CASSVGGNEAFF
. | TRBD2 | TRBJ2-3 | TRBV6-5 | TGTGCCAGCAGTTACGGTTCTGAAGCGGGGGGAGATACGCAGTATTTT | CASSYGSEAGGDTQYF
few | TRBD1 | TRBJ2-7 | TRBV7-9 | TGTGCCAGCAGCCCCCGGACAGGGGGCCTTATCGAGCAGTACTTC | CASSPRTGGLIEQYF